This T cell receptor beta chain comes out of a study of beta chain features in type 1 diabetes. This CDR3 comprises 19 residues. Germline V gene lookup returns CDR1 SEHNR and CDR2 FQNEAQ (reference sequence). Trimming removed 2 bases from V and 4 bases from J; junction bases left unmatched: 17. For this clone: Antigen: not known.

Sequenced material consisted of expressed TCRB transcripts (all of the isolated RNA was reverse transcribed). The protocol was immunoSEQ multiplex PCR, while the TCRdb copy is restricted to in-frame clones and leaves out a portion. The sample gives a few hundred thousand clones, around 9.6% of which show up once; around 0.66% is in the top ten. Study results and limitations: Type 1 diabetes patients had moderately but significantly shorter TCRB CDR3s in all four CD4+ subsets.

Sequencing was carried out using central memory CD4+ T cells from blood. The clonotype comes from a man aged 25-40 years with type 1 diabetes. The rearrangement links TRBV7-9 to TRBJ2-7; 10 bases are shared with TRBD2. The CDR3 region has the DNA TGTGCCAGCAGCTTAAGTACCGAGACTAGCGGGTATCAAGTTTACGAGCAGTACTTC. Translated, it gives CASSLSTETSGYQVYEQYF.